This TCR beta chain was recorded in a study of cytomegalovirus exposure and HLA in healthy donors. Study-wide context: The 130 or so validation repertoires, a later analysis reported, used the same platform as the 550 to 700 repertoires from the first cohort. Study-wide points: Among the CMV-associated chains, three were confirmed in vitro as specific for CMV antigens. The listing of roughly 160 TCR beta chains classed them as cytomegalovirus-associated.

Comments on this clone: Its antigen is still unknown.

Profiling relied on immunoSEQ multiplex PCR, and the TCRdb table lists in-frame clones only, not all of them. The table has about 79,000 clones, roughly 93% seen once; the top ten hold 3.5% to 4%. Donors came from a validation cohort of approximately 110 subjects, distinct from the first 666-subject cohort. The V and J ends lost 3 bases and 2 bases, in that order; junction bases with no gene match: 5. This CDR3 is built from 16 residues. Germline V lookup: CDR1 MNHNS, CDR2 SASEGT. Sequences were obtained from PBMCs. V and J are TRBV6-1 and TRBJ1-5, with 9 bases aligning to TRBD1. The sequence was collected from a woman in her thirties in good health and CMV-seronegative. In DNA form, the CDR3 reads TGTGCCAGCAGTGAGACGGGACAGGGACGCAATCAGCCCCAGCATTTT. As protein: CASSETGQGRNQPQHF.